This TCR beta chain was profiled in a study of PD-L1 blockade in urothelial cancer. Synthetic templates analogous to TCR were spiked into all PCRs individually. Only in-frame clones appear in the TCRdb table, and some are missing; sequencing was by immunoSEQ multiplex PCR. The table records about 74,000 clones, 90% of them present only once. Time point noted: pretreatment peripheral blood. Trimming removed 0 bases from V and 4 bases from J, with 13 bases in between. The germline CDR1 and CDR2 sequences are SGHRS and YFSETQ. This CDR3 is built from 16 residues. This chain connects TRBV5-1 to TRBJ2-2, with a possible D match to TRBD2 (5 bases). The sequencing here drew on PBMCs, taken around atezolizumab (anti-PD-L1) treatment. The source of this sequence is a man aged 65 to 85 with urothelial cancer. This CDR3 reads CASSLGRAAGTGELFF. In nucleotides, the CDR3 is TGCGCCAGCAGCTTGGGCCGGGCGGCGGGCACCGGGGAGCTGTTTTTT.